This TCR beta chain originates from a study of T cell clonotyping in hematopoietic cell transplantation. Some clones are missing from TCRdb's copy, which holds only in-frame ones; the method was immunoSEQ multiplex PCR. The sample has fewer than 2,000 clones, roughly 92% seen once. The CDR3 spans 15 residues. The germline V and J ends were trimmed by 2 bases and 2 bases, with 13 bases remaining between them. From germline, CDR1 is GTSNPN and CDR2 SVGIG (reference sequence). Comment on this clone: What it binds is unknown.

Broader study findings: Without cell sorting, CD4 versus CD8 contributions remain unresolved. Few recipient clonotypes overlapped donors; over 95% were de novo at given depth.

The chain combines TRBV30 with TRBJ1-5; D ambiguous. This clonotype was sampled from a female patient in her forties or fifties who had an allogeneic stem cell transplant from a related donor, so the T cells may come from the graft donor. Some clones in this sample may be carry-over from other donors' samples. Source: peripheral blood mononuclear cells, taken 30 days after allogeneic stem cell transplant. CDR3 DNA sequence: TGTGCCTGGAGTCGGGCGATTGGCGGCAATCAGCCCCAGCATTTT. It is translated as CAWSRAIGGNQPQHF.